Listed below are T cell receptor beta chains from one sample, sequenced in a study of cytomegalovirus exposure and HLA in healthy donors. Sequenced by immunoSEQ multiplex PCR; TCRdb stores in-frame clones only, minus some. The sample includes about 360,000 clones, 75% to 90% seen only once; the top ten take roughly 0.83%. Sequencing was performed on PBMCs. Every receptor here comes from a woman younger than 35 in good health and CMV-seronegative. CDR3s include the opening cysteine and the closing phenylalanine or tryptophan. A D gene is named only where the DNA matches it firmly. Clone size is not always given. Where it is, it says once, few, many or a class for expanded clones.

clone size	V gene	D gene	J gene	CDR3 protein	CDR3 DNA
-	TRBV2	TRBD1	TRBJ1-4	CASTEGDSATNEKLFF	TGTGCCAGCACCGAGGGGGACAGTGCAACTAATGAAAAACTGTTTTTT
-	TRBV13	TRBD1	TRBJ2-5	CASSPRGQGQETQYF	TGTGCCAGCAGCCCTAGGGGGCAGGGGCAAGAGACCCAGTACTTC
-	TRBV15	-	TRBJ2-1	CATSRLPGLGNEQFF	TGTGCCACCAGCAGATTACCCGGACTGGGAAATGAGCAGTTCTTC
once	TRBV30	-	TRBJ2-7	CAWSVVAAQYF	TGTGCCTGGAGTGTGGTAGCGGCGCAGTACTTC
-	TRBV4-1	-	TRBJ2-1	CASSQKVRGTRYNEQFF	TGCGCCAGCAGCCAAAAGGTCCGCGGGACCCGCTACAATGAGCAGTTCTTC
-	TRBV4-1	-	TRBJ1-6	CASSHRVLGGISSYNSPLHF	TGCGCCAGCAGCCACCGGGTTCTTGGGGGGATAAGCTCCTATAATTCACCCCTCCACTTT
-	TRBV9	-	TRBJ2-7	CASSVWGGEDEQYF	TGTGCCAGCAGCGTATGGGGTGGGGAGGACGAGCAGTACTTC
-	TRBV4-2	-	TRBJ2-7	CASSQFTLAIYEQYF	TGTGCCAGCAGCCAATTTACCCTTGCTATCTACGAGCAGTACTTC
-	TRBV5-1	TRBD1	TRBJ1-1	CASSLVIRDRGEAFF	TGCGCCAGCAGCTTGGTCATCCGGGACAGAGGAGAAGCTTTCTTT
once	TRBV11-2	-	TRBJ2-7	CASSFGSYEQYF	TGTGCCAGCAGCTTTGGCAGCTACGAGCAGTACTTC
-	TRBV7-3	-	TRBJ2-7	CASSSGTRNEQYF	TGTGCCAGCAGCTCCGGGACAAGGAACGAGCAGTACTTC
-	TRBV5-1	-	TRBJ2-7	CASSPQGTLSYEQYF	TGCGCCAGCAGCCCTCAGGGGACACTATCCTACGAGCAGTACTTC
-	TRBV29-1	TRBD1	TRBJ2-1	CSAQGASYNEQFF	TGCAGCGCTCAGGGGGCAAGCTACAATGAGCAGTTCTTC
-	TRBV29-1	TRBD1	TRBJ1-4	CSVAGGEEKKLFF	TGCAGCGTCGCAGGGGGCGAGGAGAAAAAACTGTTTTTT
-	TRBV6-5	TRBD1	TRBJ2-5	CASSYSGTDQETQYF	TGTGCCAGCAGTTACTCCGGGACAGACCAAGAGACCCAGTACTTC
-	TRBV9	-	TRBJ2-7	CASSAGRDSEQYF	TGTGCCAGCAGCGCTGGCCGGGACTCCGAGCAGTACTTC
-	TRBV6-5	TRBD1	TRBJ2-1	CASSFSGGGLYNEQFF	TGTGCCAGCAGTTTCTCAGGGGGTGGCCTATACAATGAGCAGTTCTTC
-	TRBV30	-	TRBJ2-5	CAWSVLTVQETQYF	TGTGCCTGGAGTGTTTTAACTGTCCAAGAGACCCAGTACTTC
-	TRBV7-6	-	TRBJ2-5	CASSHPSGWGRASETQYF	TGTGCCAGCAGCCACCCCAGCGGGTGGGGCAGGGCATCGGAGACCCAGTACTTC
few	TRBV7-7	TRBD2	TRBJ2-3	CASSLSGGWGDTQYF	TGTGCCAGCAGCTTAAGCGGGGGGTGGGGAGATACGCAGTATTTT
-	TRBV30	-	TRBJ1-5	CAWSVQSQPQHF	TGTGCCTGGAGTGTACAGAGCCAGCCCCAGCATTTT
once	TRBV4-1	TRBD2	TRBJ2-1	CASSQDTTSGRRNEQFF	TGCGCCAGCAGCCAAGATACCACTAGCGGGAGACGTAATGAGCAGTTCTTC
-	TRBV5-4	-	TRBJ2-2	CASSPEGGGLTGELFF	TGTGCCAGCAGCCCCGAAGGCGGGGGCCTAACCGGGGAGCTGTTTTTT
-	TRBV4-1	TRBD2	TRBJ2-7	CASSQTSGRVNEQYF	TGCGCCAGCAGTCAAACTAGCGGGAGGGTAAACGAGCAGTACTTC
-	TRBV6-5	-	TRBJ1-6	CASRRIGGNSPLHF	TGTGCCAGCAGACGGATAGGAGGAAATTCACCCCTCCACTTT
-	TRBV27	TRBD1	TRBJ1-1	CASSFGTANTEAFF	TGTGCCAGCAGTTTCGGGACAGCGAACACTGAAGCTTTCTTT
-	TRBV30	TRBD2	TRBJ2-7	CAWSVRSSGVTSYEQYF	TGTGCCTGGAGTGTACGGTCTAGCGGGGTGACCTCCTACGAGCAGTACTTC